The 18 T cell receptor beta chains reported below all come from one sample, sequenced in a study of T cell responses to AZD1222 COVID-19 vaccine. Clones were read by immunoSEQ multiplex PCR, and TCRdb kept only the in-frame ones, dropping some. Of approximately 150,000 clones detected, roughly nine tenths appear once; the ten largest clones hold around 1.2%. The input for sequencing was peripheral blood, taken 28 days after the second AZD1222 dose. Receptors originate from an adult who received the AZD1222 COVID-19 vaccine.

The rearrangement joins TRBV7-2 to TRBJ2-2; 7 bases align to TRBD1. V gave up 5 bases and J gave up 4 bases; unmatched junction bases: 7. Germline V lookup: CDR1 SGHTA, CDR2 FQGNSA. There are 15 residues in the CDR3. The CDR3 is CASSPDRVVTGELFF. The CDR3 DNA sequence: TGTGCCAGCAGCCCCGACAGGGTAGTCACCGGGGAGCTGTTTTTT.

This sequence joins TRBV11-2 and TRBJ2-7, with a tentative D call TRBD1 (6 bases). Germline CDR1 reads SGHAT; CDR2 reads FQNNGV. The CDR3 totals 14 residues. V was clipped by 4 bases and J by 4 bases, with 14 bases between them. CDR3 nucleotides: TGTGCCAGCAGCTGGGGACGACAGGAGTACGAGCAGTACTTC. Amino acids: CASSWGRQEYEQYF.

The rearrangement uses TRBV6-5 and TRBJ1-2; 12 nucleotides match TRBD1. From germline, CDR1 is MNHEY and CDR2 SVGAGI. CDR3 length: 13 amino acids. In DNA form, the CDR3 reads TGTGCGGGGGGACAGGGGGCGATCTATGGCTACACCTTC. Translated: CAGGQGAIYGYTF.

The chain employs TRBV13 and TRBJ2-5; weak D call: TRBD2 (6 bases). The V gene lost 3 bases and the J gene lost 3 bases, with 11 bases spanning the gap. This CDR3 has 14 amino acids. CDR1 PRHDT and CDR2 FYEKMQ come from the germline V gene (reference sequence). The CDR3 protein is CASSLGSGKETQYF. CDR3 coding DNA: TGTGCCAGCAGCTTGGGTAGCGGTAAAGAGACCCAGTACTTC.

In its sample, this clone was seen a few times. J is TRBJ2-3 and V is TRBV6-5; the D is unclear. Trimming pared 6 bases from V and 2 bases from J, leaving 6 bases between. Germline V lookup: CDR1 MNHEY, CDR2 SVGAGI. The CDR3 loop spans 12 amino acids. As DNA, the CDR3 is TGTGCCAGCAGAAAGTACACAGATACGCAGTATTTT. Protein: CASRKYTDTQYF.

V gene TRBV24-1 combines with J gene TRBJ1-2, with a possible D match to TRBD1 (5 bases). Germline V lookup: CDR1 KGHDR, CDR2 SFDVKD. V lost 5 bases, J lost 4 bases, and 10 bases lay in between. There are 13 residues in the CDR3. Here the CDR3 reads CATSGGSFYGYTF. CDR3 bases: TGTGCCACCAGTGGGGGCAGTTTCTATGGCTACACCTTC.

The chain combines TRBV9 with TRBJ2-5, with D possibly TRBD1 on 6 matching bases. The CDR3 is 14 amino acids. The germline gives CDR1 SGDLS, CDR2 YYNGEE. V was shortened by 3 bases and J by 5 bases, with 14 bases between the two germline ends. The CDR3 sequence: CASSETGFEETQYF. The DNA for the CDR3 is TGTGCCAGCAGCGAAACAGGGTTTGAGGAGACCCAGTACTTC.

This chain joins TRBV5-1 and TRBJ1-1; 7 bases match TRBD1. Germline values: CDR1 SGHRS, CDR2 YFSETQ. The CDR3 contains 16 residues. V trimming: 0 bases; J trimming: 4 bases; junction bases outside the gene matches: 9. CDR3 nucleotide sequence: TGCGCCAGCAGCTTGGGCCGCCCCGAGGGGGCCACTGAAGCTTTCTTT. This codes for CASSLGRPEGATEAFF.

As DNA, the CDR3 is TGTGCTAGTGGGCGACAGGGAGTGGACTCCACTGAAGCTTTCTTT. It specifies CASGRQGVDSTEAFF. V usage is TRBV12-5 and J usage is TRBJ1-1; TRBD1 matches 7 bases. The CDR3 covers 15 residues. V gave up 6 bases and J gave up 4 bases; unmatched junction bases: 11. Germline V CDR1 and CDR2: LGHNT, FRNRAP.

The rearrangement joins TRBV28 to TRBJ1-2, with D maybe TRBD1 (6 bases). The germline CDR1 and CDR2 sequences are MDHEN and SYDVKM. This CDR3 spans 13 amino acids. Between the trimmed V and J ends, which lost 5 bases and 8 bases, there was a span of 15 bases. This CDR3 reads CASSLRTDWGYTF. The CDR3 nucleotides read TGTGCCAGCAGTCTCAGGACAGATTGGGGCTACACCTTC.

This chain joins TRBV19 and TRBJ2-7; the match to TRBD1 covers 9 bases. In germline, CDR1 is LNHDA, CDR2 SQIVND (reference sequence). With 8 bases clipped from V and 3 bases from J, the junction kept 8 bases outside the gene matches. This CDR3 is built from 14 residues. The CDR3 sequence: CASAPGQGSYEQYF. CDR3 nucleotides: TGTGCCAGTGCCCCGGGACAGGGAAGCTACGAGCAGTACTTC.

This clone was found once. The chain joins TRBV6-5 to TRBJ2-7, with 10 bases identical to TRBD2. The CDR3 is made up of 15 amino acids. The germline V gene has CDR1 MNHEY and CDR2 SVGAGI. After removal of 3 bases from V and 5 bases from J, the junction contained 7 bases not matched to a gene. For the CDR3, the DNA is TGTGCCAGCAGTTATGGGGGACTAGCGTACAACGAGCAGTACTTC. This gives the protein CASSYGGLAYNEQYF.

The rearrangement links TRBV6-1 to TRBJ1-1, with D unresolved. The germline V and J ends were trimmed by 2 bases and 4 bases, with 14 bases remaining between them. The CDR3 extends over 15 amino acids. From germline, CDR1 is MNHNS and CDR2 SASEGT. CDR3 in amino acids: CASSEPMPVLTEAFF. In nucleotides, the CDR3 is TGTGCCAGCAGTGAACCCATGCCAGTACTCACTGAAGCTTTCTTT.

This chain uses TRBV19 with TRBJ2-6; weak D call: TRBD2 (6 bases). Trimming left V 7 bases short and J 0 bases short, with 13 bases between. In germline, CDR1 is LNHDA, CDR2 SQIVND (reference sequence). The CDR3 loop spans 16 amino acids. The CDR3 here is CASTMEGFSGANVLTF. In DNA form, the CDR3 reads TGTGCCAGTACCATGGAGGGTTTCTCTGGGGCCAACGTCCTGACTTTC.

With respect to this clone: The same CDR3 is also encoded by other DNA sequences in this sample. The CDR3 spells CASSVMNTEAFF. The CDR3 DNA follows: TGTGCCAGCAGCGTAATGAACACTGAAGCTTTCTTT. The rearrangement uses TRBV9 and TRBJ1-1; D is unresolved. The CDR3 length is 12 residues. V lost 1 base and J lost 0, with 1 base in between. Germline assignment: CDR1 SGDLS and CDR2 YYNGEE. Filled out from reference TRBV9 and TRBJ1-1, the complete variable domain reads DSGVTQTPKHLITATGQRVTLRCSPRSGDLSVYWYQQSLDQGLQFLIQYYNGEERAKGNILERFSAQQFPDLHSELNLSSLELGDSALYFCASSVMNTEAFFGQGTRLTVV.

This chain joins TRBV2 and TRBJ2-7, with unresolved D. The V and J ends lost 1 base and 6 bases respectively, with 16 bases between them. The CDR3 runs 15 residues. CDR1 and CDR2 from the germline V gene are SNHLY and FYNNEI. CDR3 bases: TGTGCCAGCAGTGAAGGCGTGGGAAAGCGCCCCGAGCAGTACTTC. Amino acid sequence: CASSEGVGKRPEQYF.

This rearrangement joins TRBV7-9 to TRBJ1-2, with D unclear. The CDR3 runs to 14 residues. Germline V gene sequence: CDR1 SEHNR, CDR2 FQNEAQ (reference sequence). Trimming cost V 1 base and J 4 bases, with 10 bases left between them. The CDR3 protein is CASSLGSTPYGYTF. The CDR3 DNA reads TGTGCCAGCAGCTTAGGCTCTACCCCCTATGGCTACACCTTC.

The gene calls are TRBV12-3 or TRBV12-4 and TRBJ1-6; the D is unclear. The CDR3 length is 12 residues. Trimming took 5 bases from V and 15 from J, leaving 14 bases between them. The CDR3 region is CASSPFHGLLHF. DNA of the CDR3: TGTGCCAGCAGTCCCTTCCATGGTCTCCTCCACTTT.